The 21 T cell receptor beta chains presented below share a single source sample, sequenced in a study of beta chain features in type 1 diabetes. The study's findings and limits: Moderately but significantly shorter TCRB CDR3s were found in Type 1 diabetes patients in all four CD4+ subsets.

These TCRs' antigens remain unknown. Expressed TCRB transcripts were sequenced, since all the RNA that had been isolated was reverse transcribed. TCRdb's table, derived via immunoSEQ multiplex PCR, lists solely in-frame clones and lacks some. Here the sample spans roughly 350,000 clones, 8.5% to 10% being singletons. Sequencing input: central memory CD4+ T cells from blood. The source of these receptors is a man aged 25-45 years with type 1 diabetes.

In its sample, this clone was seen many times. V is TRBV6-4 and J is TRBJ2-4; the D gene could be TRBD1 or TRBD2 (5 bases each). V lost 6 bases and J 7 bases, leaving 13 bases between the germline ends. The CDR3 loop spans 13 amino acids. Germline V lookup: CDR1 MRHNA, CDR2 SNTAGT. Written as DNA, the CDR3 is TGTGCCAGCAGCTCAACAGAGGGGAACATTCAGTACTTC. This gives the protein CASSSTEGNIQYF.

V is TRBV6-6 and J is TRBJ2-7, with D uncertain. Per the germline V gene, CDR1 is MNHNY and CDR2 is SVGAGI (reference sequence). V lost 5 bases and J 10 bases, leaving 18 bases between the germline ends. The CDR3 extends over 13 amino acids. CDR3: CASSPMPTPRQYF. CDR3 nucleotides: TGTGCCAGCAGTCCCATGCCGACTCCACGACAGTACTTC.

The chain employs TRBV28 and TRBJ1-2; 9 bases line up with TRBD1. Germline V gives CDR1 MDHEN, CDR2 SYDVKM. J was trimmed by 6 bases and V by 5 bases; bases with no gene match: 10. The CDR3 spans 15 residues. The CDR3 DNA sequence: TGTGCCAGCAGTGTGTCCCCGGGACAGGGAAATGGCTACACCTTC. It is translated as CASSVSPGQGNGYTF.

This clone was seen more than once but under ten times. The sample holds other DNA sequences that translate to the same CDR3. This chain uses TRBV6-6 with TRBJ1-2; TRBD1 matches 9 bases. Trimming cost V 4 bases and J 5 bases; bases outside gene matches: 5. Germline V gene lookup returns CDR1 MNHNY and CDR2 SVGAGI (reference sequence). The CDR3 is made up of 14 amino acids. The DNA of the CDR3 is TGTGCCAGCAGTTTAGACAGGGGGGATTATGGCTACACCTTC. It specifies CASSLDRGDYGYTF.

This clone was counted between two and nine times. This sequence joins TRBV6-1 and TRBJ1-5; TRBD1 might be the D (6 bases). Germline V CDR1 and CDR2: MNHNS, SASEGT. The CDR3 sequence is 13 residues long. V gave up 6 bases and J gave up 6 bases, with 12 bases separating them. The CDR3: CASRGNRAQPQHF. The CDR3 DNA follows: TGTGCCAGCAGAGGGAACAGGGCTCAGCCCCAGCATTTT.

This rearrangement joins TRBV30 to TRBJ2-7, with a tentative D call TRBD2 (5 bases). The CDR3 sequence is 12 residues long. V was clipped by 8 bases and J by 2 bases, with 13 bases between them. The germline CDR1 and CDR2 sequences are GTSNPN and SVGIG (reference sequence). The CDR3, as DNA: TGTGCCGGACTCCGGGGTCCCTACGAGCAGTACTTC. Translation: CAGLRGPYEQYF. The full variable domain, completed using reference TRBV30 and TRBJ2-7, is SQTIHQWPATLVQPVGSPLSLECTVEGTSNPNLYWYRQAAGRGLQLLFYSVGIGQISSEVPQNLSASRPQDRQFILSSKKLLLSDSGFYLCAGLRGPYEQYFGPGTRLTVT.

This clone has just a few counts. This chain uses TRBV28 with TRBJ1-5; D not certain. Germline assignment: CDR1 MDHEN and CDR2 SYDVKM. V lost 1 base and J 3 bases, leaving 10 bases between the germline ends. The CDR3 has 15 residues. In DNA form, the CDR3 reads TGTGCCAGCAGTTTATCGGACGTCTCCAATCAGCCCCAGCATTTT. Translation: CASSLSDVSNQPQHF.

The genes are TRBV7-9 and TRBJ2-1, with TRBD2 identical over 10 bases. With V trimmed by 3 bases and J by 5 bases, 7 bases remained unmatched. In germline, CDR1 is SEHNR, CDR2 FQNEAQ (reference sequence). The CDR3 is 16 amino acids. The CDR3 DNA reads TGTGCCAGCAGCTTCTACAGCGGGAGGGGGAACAATGAGCAGTTCTTC. It codes for CASSFYSGRGNNEQFF.

This clone was counted a few times. The J gene is TRBJ2-7, the V gene TRBV18; D is unresolved. Germline V lookup: CDR1 KGHSH, CDR2 LQKENI. The CDR3 loop spans 15 amino acids. Trimming stripped 1 base from V and 6 bases from J, with 16 bases between. The CDR3 DNA sequence: TGTGCCAGCTCACCACTAACGGAAGCTTTGCGCGAGCAGTACTTC. It codes for CASSPLTEALREQYF.

Comment on this clone: Sequence at one end of the junction differs from germline and may be a read error. The gene calls are TRBV2 and TRBJ2-6; D is ambiguous. In germline, CDR1 is SNHLY, CDR2 FYNNEI. The CDR3 runs to 12 residues. The CDR3 DNA reads TGTGCCAGCAATGAAGGGGCCAACGTCCTGACTTTC. Its translation is CASNEGANVLTF.

The chain employs TRBV28 and TRBJ1-2, with a tentative D call TRBD1 (5 bases). V lost 4 bases and J 4 bases, leaving 10 bases between the germline ends. There are 13 residues in the CDR3. Germline lookup yields CDR1 MDHEN and CDR2 SYDVKM. The CDR3 loop is CASSSGETYGYTF. The DNA for the CDR3 is TGTGCCAGCAGTTCGGGGGAAACCTATGGCTACACCTTC.

J is TRBJ1-1 and V is TRBV4-1; possibly TRBD1 for D (5 bases). Between the trimmed V and J ends, which lost 0 bases and 1 base, there was a span of 15 bases. In germline, CDR1 is MGHRA, CDR2 YSYEKL. This CDR3 has 17 residues. CDR3 region: CASSQDGGRAGNTEAFF. For the CDR3, the DNA is TGCGCCAGCAGCCAAGATGGGGGGAGGGCGGGGAACACTGAAGCTTTCTTT.

The rearrangement joins TRBV6-5 to TRBJ2-5; a weak D match, TRBD1 (5 bases). The tail of the sequence fits TRBJ2-7 better, so the J call may be wrong. The CDR3 sequence is 14 residues long. From germline, CDR1 is MNHEY and CDR2 SVGAGI. The CDR3 sequence is CASSHRQRSYEQYF. CDR3 sequence (DNA): TGTGCCAGCAGTCATAGACAGCGCTCCTACGAGCAGTACTTC.

This clone has only a few counts. The gene calls are TRBV7-8 and TRBJ2-7; tentatively, D is TRBD1 or TRBD2 (5 bases each). The CDR3 spans 18 residues. CDR1 SGHVS and CDR2 FQNEAQ come from the germline V gene. V shed 5 bases and J shed 3 bases, with 26 bases lying between them. The CDR3 protein is CASSPAITGASRHYEQYF. The CDR3 DNA sequence: TGTGCCAGCAGCCCGGCCATAACCGGGGCCTCAAGGCACTACGAGCAGTACTTC.

This chain uses TRBV4-1 with TRBJ2-1; 8 bases are shared with TRBD1. The V segment lost 0 bases and the J segment 7 bases; nucleotides outside the gene matches: 5. CDR3 length: 15 residues. CDR1 and CDR2 (germline): MGHRA, YSYEKL. The CDR3 coding sequence is TGCGCCAGCAGCCAAGATAAAGACAGGGGAAATGAGCAGTTCTTC. It specifies CASSQDKDRGNEQFF.

This clone appeared many times. The chain couples TRBV7-2 to TRBJ2-5; 8 bases align to TRBD2. The CDR3 extends over 13 amino acids. The germline CDR1 and CDR2 sequences are SGHTA and FQGNSA. V dropped 7 bases and J dropped 4; count of bases not matched to a gene: 5. CDR3 nucleotides: TGTGCCAGCATCCGGGGGGGAGGAGAGACCCAGTACTTC. It is translated as CASIRGGGETQYF.

The V gene is TRBV15, the J gene TRBJ2-7; D is ambiguous. V lost 0 bases, J lost 2 bases, and 11 bases lay in between. The CDR3 spans 15 residues. Germline-derived CDR1 and CDR2 are LNHNV and YYDKDF (reference sequence). The CDR3 DNA reads TGTGCCACCAGCAGAGATATTGGAAGGACCTACGAGCAGTACTTC. It is translated as CATSRDIGRTYEQYF.

A few counts support this clone. V usage is TRBV4-2 and J usage is TRBJ2-7; D gene unclear. The CDR3 consists of 13 residues. The germline V gene encodes CDR1 LGHNA and CDR2 YNFKEQ. The V and J ends lost 1 base and 5 bases respectively, with 9 bases between them. The CDR3 spells CASSQGLRNEQYF. CDR3 sequence (DNA): TGTGCCAGCAGCCAAGGACTGAGGAACGAGCAGTACTTC.

This rearrangement joins TRBV7-9 to TRBJ2-1, with TRBD1 matching 8 bases. In germline, CDR1 is SEHNR, CDR2 FQNEAQ (reference sequence). The V gene end was trimmed by 2 bases and the J gene end by 4 bases; junction bases not matched to a gene: 4. The CDR3 has 15 residues. The CDR3 bases are TGTGCCAGCAGCTTACAGGGGGCAGGTTACAATGAGCAGTTCTTC. Translating gives CASSLQGAGYNEQFF.

This sequence joins TRBV6-1 and TRBJ2-7; D unclear. Trimming took off 3 bases at V and 3 bases at J, with 6 bases between the two ends. CDR3 length: 12 residues. The V gene's germline CDR1 is MNHNS and CDR2 SASEGT. In DNA form, the CDR3 reads TGTGCCAGCAGTGACACTAACTACGAGCAGTACTTC. Translated: CASSDTNYEQYF.

This clone was detected only a few times. The rearrangement uses TRBV19 and TRBJ1-2; D might be TRBD1 (5 bases). Germline V gene lookup returns CDR1 LNHDA and CDR2 SQIVND (reference sequence). Trimming removed 6 bases at V and 4 bases at J, with 9 bases between. The CDR3 has 12 residues. The CDR3 spells CASRWGSYGYTF. The CDR3 bases are TGTGCCAGTAGATGGGGGAGCTATGGCTACACCTTC.